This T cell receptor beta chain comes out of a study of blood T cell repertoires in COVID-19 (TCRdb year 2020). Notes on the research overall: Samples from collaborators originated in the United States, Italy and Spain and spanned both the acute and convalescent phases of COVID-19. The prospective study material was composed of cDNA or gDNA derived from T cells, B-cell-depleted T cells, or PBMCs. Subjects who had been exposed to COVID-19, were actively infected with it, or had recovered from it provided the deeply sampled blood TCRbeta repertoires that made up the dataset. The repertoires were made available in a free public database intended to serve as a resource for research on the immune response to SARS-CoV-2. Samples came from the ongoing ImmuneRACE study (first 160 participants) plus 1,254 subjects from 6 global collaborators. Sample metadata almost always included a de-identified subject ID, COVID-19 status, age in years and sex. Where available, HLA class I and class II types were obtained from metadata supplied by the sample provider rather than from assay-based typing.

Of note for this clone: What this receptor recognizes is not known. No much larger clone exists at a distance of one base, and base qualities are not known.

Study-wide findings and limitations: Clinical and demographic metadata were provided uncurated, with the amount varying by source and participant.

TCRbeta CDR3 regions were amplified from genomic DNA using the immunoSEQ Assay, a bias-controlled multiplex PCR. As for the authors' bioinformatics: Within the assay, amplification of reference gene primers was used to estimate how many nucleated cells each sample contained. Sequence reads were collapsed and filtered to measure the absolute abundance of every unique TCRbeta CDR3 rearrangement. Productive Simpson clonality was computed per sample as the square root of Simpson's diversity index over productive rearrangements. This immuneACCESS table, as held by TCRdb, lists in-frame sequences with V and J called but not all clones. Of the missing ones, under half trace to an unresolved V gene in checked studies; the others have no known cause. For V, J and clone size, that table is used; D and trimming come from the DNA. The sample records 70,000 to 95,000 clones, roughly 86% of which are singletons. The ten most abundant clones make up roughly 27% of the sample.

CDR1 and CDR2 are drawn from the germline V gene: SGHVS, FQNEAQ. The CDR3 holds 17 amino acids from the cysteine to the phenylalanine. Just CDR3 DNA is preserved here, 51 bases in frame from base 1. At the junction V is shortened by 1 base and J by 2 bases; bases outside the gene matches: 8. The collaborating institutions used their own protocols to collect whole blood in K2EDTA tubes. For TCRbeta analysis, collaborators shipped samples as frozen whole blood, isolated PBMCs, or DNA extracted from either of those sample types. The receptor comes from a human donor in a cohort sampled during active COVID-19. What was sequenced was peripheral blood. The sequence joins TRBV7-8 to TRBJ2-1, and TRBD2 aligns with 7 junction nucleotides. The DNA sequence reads TGTGCCAGCAGCTTAGGACTAGCAATTAAAGCCTACAATGAGCAGTTCTTC. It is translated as CASSLGLAIKAYNEQFF.